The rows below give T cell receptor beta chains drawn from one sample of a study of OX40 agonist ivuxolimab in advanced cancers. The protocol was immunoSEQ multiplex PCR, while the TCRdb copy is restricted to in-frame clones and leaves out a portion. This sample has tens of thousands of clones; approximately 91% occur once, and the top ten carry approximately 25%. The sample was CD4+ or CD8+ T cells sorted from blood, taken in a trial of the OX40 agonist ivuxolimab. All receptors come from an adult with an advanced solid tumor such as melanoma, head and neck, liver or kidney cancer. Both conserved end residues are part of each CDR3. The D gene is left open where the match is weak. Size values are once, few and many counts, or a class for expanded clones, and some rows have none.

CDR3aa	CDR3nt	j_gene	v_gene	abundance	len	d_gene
CASSQATSGQYF	TGTGCCAGCAGTCAGGCCACCTCAGGGCAGTACTTC	TRBJ2-7	TRBV7-2	-	12	-
CASSLERNEQYF	TGTGCCAGCAGCTTAGAACGAAACGAGCAGTACTTC	TRBJ2-7	TRBV7-9	-	12	-
CASSPLAGSTFF	TGTGCCAGCAGCCCATTAGCCGGGTCGACGTTCTTC	TRBJ2-1	TRBV9	-	12	-
CASSLTGAEQYF	TGTGCCAGCAGCCTAACTGGCGCCGAGCAGTACTTC	TRBJ2-7	TRBV7-9	few	12	-
CASSQAQFAPAGANVLTF	TGTGCCAGCAGCCAAGCACAGTTTGCCCCGGCTGGGGCCAACGTCCTGACTTTC	TRBJ2-6	TRBV14	-	18	-
CASASGTSGIYEQYF	TGTGCCAGCGCTTCCGGGACTAGCGGAATCTACGAGCAGTACTTC	TRBJ2-7	TRBV27	-	15	TRBD2
CASSLVGQGRHIQYF	TGTGCCAGCAGCCTAGTTGGACAGGGCAGACACATTCAGTACTTC	TRBJ2-4	TRBV7-9	-	15	TRBD1
CASSIVPPGSNEQFF	TGTGCCAGCAGTATAGTCCCCCCGGGGAGCAATGAGCAGTTCTTC	TRBJ2-1	TRBV27	-	15	-
CASGPGSAGEYEQYF	TGTGCCAGCGGCCCCGGGTCGGCGGGAGAATATGAGCAGTACTTC	TRBJ2-7	TRBV7-9	medium-sized	15	TRBD2
CASSFTTGTSGGRQWGIQYF	TGTGCCAGCAGTTTTACGACCGGGACTAGCGGGGGCCGCCAGTGGGGCATTCAGTACTTC	TRBJ2-4	TRBV28	-	20	TRBD2
CASSQERQAGFYGYTF	TGCGCCAGCAGCCAAGAACGGCAGGCCGGATTCTATGGCTACACCTTC	TRBJ1-2	TRBV4-3	-	16	-
CSVEGISRRGQDYGYTF	TGCAGCGTTGAAGGGATTTCGAGACGGGGCCAGGACTATGGCTACACCTTC	TRBJ1-2	TRBV29-1	-	17	-
CASSLREIDSGNTIYF	TGCGCCAGCAGCTTGCGCGAAATAGACTCTGGAAACACCATATATTTT	TRBJ1-3	TRBV5-1	-	16	-
CASIYRYEQYF	TGTGCCAGCATTTATCGCTACGAGCAGTACTTC	TRBJ2-7	TRBV6-1	-	11	-
CASSLAGASDTQYF	TGTGCCAGCAGTTTGGCGGGAGCATCAGATACGCAGTATTTT	TRBJ2-3	TRBV27	-	14	TRBD2
CASSDVGGGYGQYF	TGTGCCAGCAGTGATGTGGGAGGGGGCTATGGGCAGTACTTC	TRBJ2-7	TRBV2	-	14	-
CASSLGLAGASSYEQYF	TGTGCCAGCAGCTTAGGACTAGCGGGGGCCAGCTCCTACGAGCAGTACTTC	TRBJ2-7	TRBV7-8	-	17	TRBD2
CASSPQRNTIYF	TGTGCCAGCTCACCACAAAGAAACACCATATATTTT	TRBJ1-3	TRBV18	-	12	-
CASSAGTESYEQYF	TGTGCCAGCAGCGCCGGGACGGAGTCCTACGAGCAGTACTTC	TRBJ2-7	TRBV9	-	14	-
CASSFEAGQPSGNTIYF	TGTGCCAGCAGCTTTGAGGCAGGGCAGCCCTCTGGAAACACCATATATTTT	TRBJ1-3	TRBV5-4	-	17	-
CASSLVGIKLGNIQYF	TGTGCCAGCAGCTTAGTCGGGATAAAACTGGGAAACATTCAGTACTTC	TRBJ2-4	TRBV7-2	-	16	-
CASSSHTDTQYF	TGTGCCAGCAGCTCGCACACAGATACGCAGTATTTT	TRBJ2-3	TRBV9	-	12	-
CASTERGSGSPLHF	TGTGCCAGCACCGAGAGGGGGAGTGGTTCACCCCTCCACTTT	TRBJ1-6	TRBV25-1	-	14	-
CASSPTGEWSNEQYF	TGTGCCAGCAGCCCCACAGGGGAATGGAGCAACGAGCAGTACTTC	TRBJ2-7	TRBV7-9	-	15	TRBD1
CASSQERVTGDYNEQFF	TGTGCCAGCAGCCAAGAGCGTGTGACAGGGGATTACAATGAGCAGTTCTTC	TRBJ2-1	TRBV4-2	-	17	TRBD1
CAWSGTGTEIYNSPLHF	TGTGCCTGGAGCGGCACCGGGACAGAAATTTATAATTCACCCCTCCACTTT	TRBJ1-6	TRBV30	-	17	TRBD1
CSVAERGTTDTQYF	TGCAGCGTTGCTGAGCGGGGGACCACAGATACGCAGTATTTT	TRBJ2-3	TRBV29-1	-	14	TRBD2
CASSRDLYGYTF	TGTGCCTCGTCCCGGGACCTGTATGGCTACACCTTC	TRBJ1-2	TRBV30	-	12	-
CSVRVNTEAFF	TGCAGCGTTCGGGTGAACACTGAAGCTTTCTTT	TRBJ1-1	TRBV29-1	-	11	-
CASSFGGSGTEAFF	TGTGCCAGCAGTTTCGGGGGCAGCGGCACTGAAGCTTTCTTT	TRBJ1-1	TRBV6-5	-	14	-
CASSLGGRDNEQFF	TGTGCCAGCAGCTTGGGGGGTAGAGACAATGAGCAGTTCTTC	TRBJ2-1	TRBV7-9	-	14	-
CASSQRTGEINEQFF	TGTGCCAGCAGCCAAAGGACAGGGGAGATCAATGAGCAGTTCTTC	TRBJ2-1	TRBV7-3	-	15	TRBD1
CASSQGQILPNEQFF	TGTGCCAGCAGCCAGGGACAGATCCTTCCAAATGAGCAGTTCTTC	TRBJ2-1	TRBV5-5	-	15	TRBD1
CASSLDRVGGTGVRNEQFF	TGTGCCAGCAGCTTAGATCGGGTTGGGGGGACAGGGGTTCGCAATGAGCAGTTCTTC	TRBJ2-1	TRBV11-3	few	19	TRBD1
CASSSPLGSTDTQYF	TGTGCCAGCAGTTCCCCACTAGGGAGCACAGATACGCAGTATTTT	TRBJ2-3	TRBV27	-	15	-
CASSHILGTLYEQYF	TGCGCCAGCAGCCATATACTCGGGACACTCTACGAGCAGTACTTC	TRBJ2-7	TRBV4-1	-	15	-
CSVRGLSGDSYEQYF	TGCAGCGTAAGAGGGTTATCAGGGGATTCCTACGAGCAGTACTTC	TRBJ2-7	TRBV29-1	-	15	-
CASSEQGGNQPQHF	TGTGCCAGCAGCGAACAGGGTGGGAATCAGCCCCAGCATTTT	TRBJ1-5	TRBV7-8	-	14	-
CASSTSQSTEAFF	TGTGCCAGCAGCACTTCTCAGTCCACTGAAGCTTTCTTT	TRBJ1-1	TRBV7-3	-	13	-
CASSLSWTSTERQFF	TGCGCCAGCAGTTTGAGTTGGACTAGTACCGAAAGGCAGTTCTTC	TRBJ2-1	TRBV4-3	-	15	TRBD2
CASRSTQGWETQYF	TGTGCCAGCAGATCCACCCAGGGGTGGGAGACCCAGTACTTC	TRBJ2-5	TRBV7-9	-	14	-
CASSEPGRGLNNEQFF	TGTGCCAGCAGTGAACCTGGAAGGGGGCTCAACAATGAGCAGTTCTTC	TRBJ2-1	TRBV2	-	16	TRBD1
CASSFSQGGYNEQFF	TGCGCCAGCAGCTTCTCACAGGGGGGCTACAATGAGCAGTTCTTC	TRBJ2-1	TRBV5-1	-	15	TRBD1
CASSLSGTSNTEAFF	TGTGCCAGCAGTCTCTCCGGGACTTCGAACACTGAAGCTTTCTTT	TRBJ1-1	TRBV28	-	15	-
CATGQASDTQYF	TGTGCCACTGGACAGGCCTCAGATACGCAGTATTTT	TRBJ2-3	TRBV7-2	-	12	TRBD1
CASSYGRGVDTEAFF	TGTGCCAGCAGTTACGGGAGAGGGGTCGACACTGAAGCTTTCTTT	TRBJ1-1	TRBV6-6	-	15	-
CAWSRDRGVIDDRNTIYF	TGTGCCTGGAGCCGGGACAGGGGAGTTATCGATGACCGAAACACCATATATTTT	TRBJ1-3	TRBV30	-	18	TRBD1
CASSEALSWGENEKLFF	TGTGCCAGCAGTGAAGCGCTTTCCTGGGGAGAGAATGAAAAACTGTTTTTT	TRBJ1-4	TRBV2	-	17	-
CASEGPGLAGAYTDTQYF	TGTGCCAGTGAAGGGCCGGGACTAGCGGGGGCCTACACAGATACGCAGTATTTT	TRBJ2-3	TRBV2	-	18	TRBD2
CASSLITGGEQYF	TGTGCCAGCAGCTTGATAACAGGGGGCGAGCAGTACTTC	TRBJ2-7	TRBV5-6	-	13	TRBD1
CASLPLLAGGVVETQYF	TGTGCCAGCCTCCCACTGCTAGCTGGGGGAGTAGTGGAGACCCAGTACTTC	TRBJ2-5	TRBV7-8	-	17	-
CASSSTSLQETQYF	TGTGCCAGCAGTTCGACGAGCCTACAAGAGACCCAGTACTTC	TRBJ2-5	TRBV7-9	-	14	-
CASSLYNSPLHF	TGTGCCAGCAGCTTGTATAATTCACCCCTCCACTTT	TRBJ1-6	TRBV11-2	-	12	-
CAIRPGGVNVSAFF	TGTGCCATCAGACCCGGGGGGGTGAACGTTTCGGCTTTCTTT	TRBJ1-1	TRBV10-3	-	14	-
CASSQSMYRSDGTDTQYF	TGCGCCAGCAGTCAATCGATGTATAGATCAGACGGCACAGATACGCAGTATTTT	TRBJ2-3	TRBV23-1	-	18	-
CASSLYFDEAYEQYF	TGTGCCAGCAGCTTATACTTCGACGAGGCCTACGAGCAGTACTTC	TRBJ2-7	TRBV11-2	-	15	-
CASSLSLNEQFF	TGTGCCAGCAGCCTCTCTCTCAATGAGCAGTTCTTC	TRBJ2-1	TRBV7-9	-	12	-